The 23 T cell receptor beta chains given below trace back to one sample, sequenced in a study of blood T cell repertoires in COVID-19. Clones were read by immunoSEQ multiplex PCR, and TCRdb kept only the in-frame ones, dropping some. The data hold roughly 250,000 clones, with approximately 78% observed a single time. The sequencing input was peripheral blood. The receptors derive from a woman in her fifties or sixties with active or convalescent COVID-19.

The genes are TRBV19 and TRBJ2-5; 8 bases agree with TRBD1. The CDR3 totals 16 residues. Germline CDR1 and CDR2: LNHDA and SQIVND (reference sequence). Losses at the gene ends were 1 base for V and 5 bases for J; bases not matched to a gene: 9. The CDR3 loop is CASSIGRTGRTETQYF. DNA of the CDR3: TGTGCCAGTAGTATAGGGCGGACAGGGCGCACTGAGACCCAGTACTTC.

V gene TRBV30 combines with J gene TRBJ2-2; a possible D gene is TRBD2 (6 bases). The germline V gene has CDR1 GTSNPN and CDR2 SVGIG (reference sequence). With 3 bases removed from V and 5 bases from J, the gap between germline ends came to 10 bases. The CDR3 has 13 amino acids. Here the CDR3 reads CAWRWAGTGELFF. The CDR3 nucleotides read TGTGCCTGGAGGTGGGCGGGGACCGGGGAGCTGTTTTTT.

Concerning this clone: The junction and the germline gene differ at one end; a read error may be behind it. At the DNA level, this CDR3 is encoded by other sequences in the same sample as well. The chain links TRBV7-7 to TRBJ2-5; 12 bases map to TRBD2. The germline V gene encodes CDR1 SSHAT and CDR2 FNYEAQ (reference sequence). CDR3 size: 14 residues. CDR3 coding DNA: TGTGCCAGCAGCCTAGCGGGGGGGCCAGAGACCCAGTACTTC. Translating it yields CASSLAGGPETQYF.

In its sample, this clone was seen a few times. The chain has TRBV30 and TRBJ1-3, with D uncertain. The germline gives CDR1 GTSNPN, CDR2 SVGIG (reference sequence). Between the trimmed V and J ends, which lost 3 bases and 8 bases, there was a span of 14 bases. CDR3 length: 13 amino acids. The CDR3 DNA reads as TGTGCCTGGAGGGAACCCCCGGGATACACCATATATTTT. It specifies CAWREPPGYTIYF.

The chain links TRBV5-4 to TRBJ2-1; D possibly corresponds to TRBD2 (7 bases). The CDR3 length is 16 residues. Germline V gene data show CDR1 as SGHNT and CDR2 as YYREEE (reference sequence). V was shortened by 4 bases and J by 7 bases, with 21 bases between the two germline ends. The CDR3 sequence is CASSLRPSGGRNEQFF. The CDR3 bases are TGTGCCAGCAGCCTTAGACCGTCGGGGGGCAGGAATGAGCAGTTCTTC.

The chain is built from TRBV2 and TRBJ1-2, with 9 bases that match TRBD1. V gave up 8 bases and J gave up 6 bases; unmatched junction bases: 19. The CDR3 runs to 17 residues. Germline CDR1 and CDR2: SNHLY and FYNNEI. The CDR3 region has the DNA TGTGCCAGCGCACGGACCGGGACAGGGACGTCTAGGGATGGCTACACCTTC. Amino acid sequence: CASARTGTGTSRDGYTF.

The chain is built from TRBV4-3 and TRBJ1-2; 7 bases are shared with TRBD1. The length of the CDR3 is 18 residues. V lost 0 bases, J lost 1 base, and 11 bases stayed unmatched. The V gene's germline CDR1 is LGHNA and CDR2 YSLEER. CDR3 nucleotide sequence: TGCGCCAGCAGCCAAGATAGGCCGGGACAGCACTTTAACTATGGCTACACCTTC. Protein product: CASSQDRPGQHFNYGYTF.

The chain links TRBV28 to TRBJ1-5, with 7 bases aligning to TRBD1. CDR3 length equals 16 residues. Trimming took 6 bases from V and 4 from J; bases not matched to a gene: 12. The germline V gene encodes CDR1 MDHEN and CDR2 SYDVKM. CDR3 bases: TGTGCCAGCAGAAGACGAACAGGGGTCCTGAATCAGCCCCAGCATTTT. Translated, it gives CASRRRTGVLNQPQHF.

The J gene is TRBJ2-1, the V gene TRBV7-3; TRBD1 matches 9 bases. After removal of 1 base from V and 8 bases from J, the junction contained 9 bases not matched to a gene. Germline V gene data show CDR1 as SGHTA and CDR2 as FQGTGA. CDR3 length: 16 residues. CDR3 bases: TGTGCCAGCAGCTTAAACCAAGGACAGGGGCTTTATGAGCAGTTCTTC. Encoded protein: CASSLNQGQGLYEQFF.

The chain carries TRBV7-2 and TRBJ1-2; 7 bases match TRBD1. Losses at the gene ends were 4 bases for V and 0 bases for J; bases not matched to a gene: 2. Germline V gene sequence: CDR1 SGHTA, CDR2 FQGNSA. The length of the CDR3 is 14 residues. The CDR3 region is CASSSDRANYGYTF. The CDR3 DNA sequence: TGTGCCAGCAGCTCTGACAGGGCTAACTATGGCTACACCTTC. Supplemented by reference TRBV7-2 and TRBJ1-2, the full variable domain reads GAGVSQSPSNKVTEKGKDVELRCDPISGHTALYWYRQSLGQGLEFLIYFQGNSAPDKSGLPSDRFSAERTGGSVSTLTIQRTQQEDSAVYLCASSSDRANYGYTFGSGTRLTVV.

V gene TRBV5-6 combines with J gene TRBJ2-2; D may be TRBD1 (6 bases). The V end lost 4 bases, the J end lost 3 bases, and 13 bases lay between the germline ends. The CDR3 has 15 residues. Per germline, CDR1 SGHDT and CDR2 YYEEEE. CDR3 residues: CASSGYRVHTGELFF. For the CDR3, the DNA is TGTGCCAGCAGCGGCTACAGGGTGCACACCGGGGAGCTGTTTTTT.

The rearrangement joins TRBV7-2 to TRBJ2-7; tentatively, D is TRBD1 (5 bases). Germline V lookup: CDR1 SGHTA, CDR2 FQGNSA. The CDR3 runs 16 residues. The V end lost 3 bases, the J end lost 1 base, and 16 bases lay between the germline ends. CDR3 residues: CASSLHGQSISYEQYF. The CDR3 DNA sequence: TGTGCCAGCAGCTTGCACGGACAAAGTATATCCTACGAGCAGTACTTC.

The genes are TRBV6-5 and TRBJ1-2; 8 nucleotides match TRBD1. Germline-derived CDR1 and CDR2 are MNHEY and SVGAGI. V was clipped by 7 bases and J by 6 bases; unmatched bases: 4. The CDR3 has 12 amino acids. The CDR3 DNA reads as TGTGCCAGCAAACAGGGGGAAAATGGCTACACCTTC. Translation: CASKQGENGYTF.

V usage is TRBV12-5 and J usage is TRBJ2-6; D is unclear. Trimming took off 6 bases at V and 3 bases at J, with 6 bases between the two ends. The CDR3 spans 13 residues. CDR1 is LGHNT and CDR2 is FRNRAP in the germline V gene. The CDR3 sequence is CASGTIGANVLTF. CDR3 nucleotide sequence: TGTGCTAGTGGCACAATTGGGGCCAACGTCCTGACTTTC.

V and J are TRBV1 and TRBJ1-2. TRBV1 is a pseudogene locus. This CDR3 region has 15 residues. The CDR3 sequence is CTSSQDSKEGTGYTF. CDR3 nucleotide sequence: TGCACCAGCAGCCAAGATTCCAAGGAGGGGACTGGCTACACCTTC.

The chain links TRBV6-5 to TRBJ2-7, with TRBD1 matching over 8 bases. This CDR3 has 14 amino acids. Germline assignment: CDR1 MNHEY and CDR2 SVGAGI. The junction had 4 bases not matched to a gene; V was cut back by 6 bases and J by 0 bases. The CDR3 loop reads CASRMTGDSYEQYF. CDR3 coding DNA: TGTGCCAGCAGGATGACAGGGGACTCCTACGAGCAGTACTTC.

The chain carries TRBV6-5 and TRBJ1-3; D remains ambiguous. Germline lookup yields CDR1 MNHEY and CDR2 SVGAGI. Trimming removed 5 bases at V and 7 bases at J, with 15 bases between. This CDR3 comprises 14 residues. The CDR3 loop is CASSTPRRENTIYF. The CDR3 nucleotides read TGTGCCAGCAGTACCCCAAGGAGGGAGAACACCATATATTTT.

The CDR3: CASSQNAHLLDTQYF. In DNA form, the CDR3 reads TGTGCCAGCAGCCAAAACGCCCACTTGTTAGATACGCAGTATTTT. The genes are TRBV3-1 (or the pseudogene TRBV3-2) and TRBJ2-3; D unresolved. CDR3 length: 15 amino acids. Germline CDR1 LGHDT, CDR2 YNNKEL (reference sequence). The V end was cut by 2 bases, the J end by 5 bases, with 14 bases between.

This clone was picked up many times. This sequence joins TRBV7-2 and TRBJ2-3, with D possibly matching TRBD2 (6 bases). The CDR3 has 13 amino acids. From germline, CDR1 is SGHTA and CDR2 FQGNSA. V lost 4 bases and J 5 bases, leaving 10 bases between the germline ends. For the CDR3, the DNA is TGTGCCAGCAGCTCAGCGCGGGGAGATACGCAGTATTTT. This translates into CASSSARGDTQYF. Drawing the rest from reference TRBV7-2 and TRBJ2-3, the complete variable domain is GAGVSQSPSNKVTEKGKDVELRCDPISGHTALYWYRQSLGQGLEFLIYFQGNSAPDKSGLPSDRFSAERTGGSVSTLTIQRTQQEDSAVYLCASSSARGDTQYFGPGTRLTVL.

The chain joins TRBV25-1 to TRBJ2-6; a weak D match, TRBD2 (7 bases). This CDR3 has 18 amino acids. Per the germline V gene, CDR1 is MGHDK and CDR2 is SYGVNS. V gave up 6 bases and J gave up 0 bases, with 18 bases separating them. CDR3 sequence (DNA): TGTGCCAGCAGCTCACGAGGGGGGGATAGCTCTGGGGCCAACGTCCTGACTTTC. Its translation is CASSSRGGDSSGANVLTF.

J is TRBJ1-2 and V is TRBV3-1 (or the pseudogene TRBV3-2), with 10 positions matching TRBD1. This CDR3 region has 18 residues. After removal of 0 bases from V and 1 base from J, the junction contained 8 bases not matched to a gene. The germline V gene has CDR1 LGHDT and CDR2 YNNKEL (reference sequence). The CDR3 DNA sequence: TGTGCCAGCAGCCAAGAAGGGCTCTGGACAGGGGGTAACTATGGCTACACCTTC. It encodes CASSQEGLWTGGNYGYTF.

The V gene is TRBV7-9, the J gene TRBJ1-1, with a possible D match to TRBD1 (6 bases). Germline CDR1 SEHNR, CDR2 FQNEAQ (reference sequence). The CDR3 spans 15 residues. V shed 1 base and J shed 5 bases, with 14 bases lying between them. This CDR3 reads CASSLVSGVSTEAFF. The CDR3 DNA reads as TGTGCCAGCAGCTTAGTTTCAGGGGTTTCGACTGAAGCTTTCTTT.

The gene calls are TRBV14 and TRBJ1-2; the D is unclear. Germline-derived CDR1 and CDR2 are SGHDN and FVKESK. Between the trimmed V and J ends, which lost 3 bases and 8 bases, there was a span of 13 bases. CDR3 length equals 13 residues. Written as DNA, the CDR3 is TGTGCCAGCAGCCAGATACACAGCAACGGCTACACCTTC. It is translated as CASSQIHSNGYTF.